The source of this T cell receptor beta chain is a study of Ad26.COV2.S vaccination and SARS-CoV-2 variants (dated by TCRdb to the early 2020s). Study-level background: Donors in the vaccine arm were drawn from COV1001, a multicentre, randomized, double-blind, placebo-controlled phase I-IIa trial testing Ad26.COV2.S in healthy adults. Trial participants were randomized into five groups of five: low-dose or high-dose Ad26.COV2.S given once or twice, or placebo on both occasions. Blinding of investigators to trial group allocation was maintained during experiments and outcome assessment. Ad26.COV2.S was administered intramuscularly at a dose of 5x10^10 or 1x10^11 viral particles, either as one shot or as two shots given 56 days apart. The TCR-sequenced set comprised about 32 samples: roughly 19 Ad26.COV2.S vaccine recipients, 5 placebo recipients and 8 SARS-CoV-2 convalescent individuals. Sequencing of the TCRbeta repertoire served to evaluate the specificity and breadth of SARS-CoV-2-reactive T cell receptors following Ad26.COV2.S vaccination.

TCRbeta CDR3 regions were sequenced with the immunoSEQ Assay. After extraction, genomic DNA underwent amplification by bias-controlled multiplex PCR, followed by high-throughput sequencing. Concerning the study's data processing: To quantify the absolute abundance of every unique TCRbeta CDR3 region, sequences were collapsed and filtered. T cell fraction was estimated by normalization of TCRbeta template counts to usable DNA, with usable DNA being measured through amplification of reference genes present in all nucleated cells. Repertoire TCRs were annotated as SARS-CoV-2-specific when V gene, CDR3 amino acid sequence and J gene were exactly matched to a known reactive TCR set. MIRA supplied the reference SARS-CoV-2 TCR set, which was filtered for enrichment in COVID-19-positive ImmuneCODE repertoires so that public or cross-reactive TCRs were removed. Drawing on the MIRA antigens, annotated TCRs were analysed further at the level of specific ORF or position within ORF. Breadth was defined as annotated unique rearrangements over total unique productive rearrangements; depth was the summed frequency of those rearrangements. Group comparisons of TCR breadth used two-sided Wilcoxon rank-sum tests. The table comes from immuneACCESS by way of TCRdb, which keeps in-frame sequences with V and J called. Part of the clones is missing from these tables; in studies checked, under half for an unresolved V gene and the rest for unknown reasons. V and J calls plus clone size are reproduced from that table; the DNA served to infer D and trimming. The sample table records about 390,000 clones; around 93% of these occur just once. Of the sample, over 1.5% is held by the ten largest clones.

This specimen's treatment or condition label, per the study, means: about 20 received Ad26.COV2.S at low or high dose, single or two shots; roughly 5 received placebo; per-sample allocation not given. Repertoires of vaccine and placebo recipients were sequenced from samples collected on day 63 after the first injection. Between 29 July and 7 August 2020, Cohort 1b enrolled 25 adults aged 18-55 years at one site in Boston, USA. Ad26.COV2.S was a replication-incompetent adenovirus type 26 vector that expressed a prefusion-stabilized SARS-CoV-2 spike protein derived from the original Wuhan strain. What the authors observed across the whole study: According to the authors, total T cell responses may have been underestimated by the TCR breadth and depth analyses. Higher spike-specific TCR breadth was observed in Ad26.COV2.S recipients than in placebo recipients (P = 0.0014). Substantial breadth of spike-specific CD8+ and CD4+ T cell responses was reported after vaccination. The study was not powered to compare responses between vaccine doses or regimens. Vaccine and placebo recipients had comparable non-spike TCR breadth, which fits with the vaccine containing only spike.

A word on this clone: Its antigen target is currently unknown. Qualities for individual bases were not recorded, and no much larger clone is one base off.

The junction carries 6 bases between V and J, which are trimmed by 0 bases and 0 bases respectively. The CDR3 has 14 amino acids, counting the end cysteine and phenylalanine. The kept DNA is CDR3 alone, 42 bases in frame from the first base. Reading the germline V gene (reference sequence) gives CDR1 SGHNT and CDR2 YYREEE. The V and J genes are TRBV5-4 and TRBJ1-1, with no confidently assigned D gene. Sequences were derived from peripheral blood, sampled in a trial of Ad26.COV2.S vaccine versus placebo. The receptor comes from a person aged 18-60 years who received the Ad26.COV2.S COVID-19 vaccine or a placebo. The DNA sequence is TGTGCCAGCAGCTTGGCGGGGATGAACACTGAAGCTTTCTTT. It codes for CASSLAGMNTEAFF.